Presented here are 22 T cell receptor beta chains from one specimen sequenced in a study of control samples from healthy donors and cancer patients. Data came from immunoSEQ multiplex PCR; TCRdb stores just in-frame clones and leaves some out. Among around 100,000 clones listed, 87% were seen once. The sequenced sample was blood. All receptors come from a woman aged 45-65 years in good health.

The chain carries TRBV27 and TRBJ2-1, with TRBD1 as a possible D gene (5 bases). Germline lookup yields CDR1 MNHEY and CDR2 SMNVEV (reference sequence). V was shortened by 3 bases and J by 12 bases, with 15 bases between the two germline ends. This CDR3 has 13 amino acids. For the CDR3, the DNA is TGTGCCAGCAGTTTGGGGCCAAAACGTACGCAGTTCTTC. Its translation: CASSLGPKRTQFF.

The CDR3 sequence is CASSTGLDPQETQYF. In nucleotides, the CDR3 is TGTGCCAGCAGCACAGGACTAGACCCCCAAGAGACCCAGTACTTC. The chain links TRBV4-2 to TRBJ2-5, with 7 bases lining up with TRBD2. CDR3 length equals 15 residues. V dropped 5 bases and J dropped 1; count of bases not matched to a gene: 7. In germline, CDR1 is LGHNA, CDR2 YNFKEQ.

This sequence joins TRBV6-5 and TRBJ1-1; 7 nucleotides agree with TRBD1. The junction had 5 bases not matched to a gene; V was cut back by 6 bases and J by 1 base. The CDR3 is made up of 14 amino acids. Germline CDR1 MNHEY, CDR2 SVGAGI. The CDR3 region has the DNA TGTGCCAGCAGGTACAGGGGCACGAACACTGAAGCTTTCTTT. As protein: CASRYRGTNTEAFF.

The rearrangement links TRBV18 to TRBJ1-3, with TRBD1 as a possible D gene (5 bases). With 5 bases removed from V and 3 bases from J, the gap between germline ends came to 11 bases. The CDR3 is 14 residues long. Germline CDR1 is KGHSH and CDR2 is LQKENI. This CDR3 is CASSEQVNGNTIYF. In DNA, the CDR3 is TGTGCCAGCTCAGAACAGGTTAATGGAAACACCATATATTTT. The whole variable domain, filled in from reference TRBV18 and TRBJ1-3, reads NAGVMQNPRHLVRRRGQEARLRCSPMKGHSHVYWYRQLPEEGLKFMVYLQKENIIDESGMPKERFSAEFPKEGPSILRIQQVVRGDSAAYFCASSEQVNGNTIYFGEGSWLTVV.

The rearrangement uses TRBV29-1 and TRBJ1-4, with D uncertain. The CDR3 consists of 12 residues. V dropped 6 bases and J dropped 5 bases, with 10 bases sitting between them. Germline V CDR1 and CDR2: SQVTM, ANQGSEA. CDR3 coding DNA: TGCAGCGTCGACGCGGGCAATGAAAAACTGTTTTTT. It is translated as CSVDAGNEKLFF.

This clone was seen a single time. V usage is TRBV5-6 and J usage is TRBJ2-7; no reliable D call. V was pared by 4 bases and J by 0 bases, with 5 bases between. Germline loops: CDR1 SGHDT, CDR2 YYEEEE. This CDR3 comprises 12 residues. The CDR3 coding sequence is TGTGCCAGCAGCCGGGCCTCCTACGAGCAGTACGTC. Translated, it gives CASSRASYEQYV.

V usage is TRBV18 and J usage is TRBJ1-3; D might be TRBD1 (5 bases). CDR1 KGHSH and CDR2 LQKENI come from the germline V gene. The CDR3 contains 19 residues. Between the trimmed V and J ends, which lost 3 bases and 4 bases, there was a span of 25 bases. The CDR3: CASSPIGGAPGFAGNTIYF. The CDR3 DNA reads as TGTGCCAGCTCACCGATCGGTGGGGCCCCAGGATTTGCGGGAAACACCATATATTTT.

V gene TRBV7-3 combines with J gene TRBJ1-1; D may be TRBD1 (6 bases). Germline CDR1 is SGHTA and CDR2 is FQGTGA. The CDR3 sequence is 14 residues long. V lost 2 bases to trimming and J lost 3 bases, with 10 bases between them. CDR3 in amino acids: CASSLSGADTEAFF. The CDR3 DNA is TGTGCCAGCAGCTTATCAGGGGCGGACACTGAAGCTTTCTTT. Combining the CDR3 with reference TRBV7-3 and TRBJ1-1 gives the whole variable domain GAGVSQTPSNKVTEKGKYVELRCDPISGHTALYWYRQSLGQGPEFLIYFQGTGAADDSGLPNDRFFAVRPEGSVSTLKIQRTERGDSAVYLCASSLSGADTEAFFGQGTRLTVV.

This sequence joins TRBV10-2 and TRBJ2-1, with D perhaps TRBD2 (7 bases). The V gene lost 8 bases and the J gene lost 12 bases, with 20 bases spanning the gap. CDR3 size: 13 residues. Per the germline V gene, CDR1 is WSHSY and CDR2 is SAAADI. The CDR3 loop reads CASGRGGALLQFF. Written as DNA, the CDR3 is TGCGCCAGCGGGCGTGGGGGGGCCCTCCTGCAGTTCTTC.

This sequence joins TRBV5-4 and TRBJ1-6; TRBD1 might be the D (5 bases). The CDR3 is 14 amino acids. Trimming removed 1 base from V and 10 bases from J, with 12 bases in between. Germline CDR1 is SGHNT and CDR2 is YYREEE (reference sequence). CDR3: CASSLLSGWSPLHF. The CDR3 DNA reads TGTGCCAGCAGCTTGTTATCAGGGTGGTCACCCCTCCACTTT. The whole variable domain, remainder taken from reference TRBV5-4 and TRBJ1-6, is ETGVTQSPTHLIKTRGQQVTLRCSSQSGHNTVSWYQQALGQGPQFIFQYYREEENGRGNFPPRFSGLQFPNYSSELNVNALELDDSALYLCASSLLSGWSPLHFGNGTRLTVT.

The V gene is TRBV7-9, the J gene TRBJ2-1; D is uncertain. CDR1 and CDR2 (germline): SEHNR, FQNEAQ (reference sequence). Trimming removed 2 bases from V and 9 bases from J, with 17 bases in between. The CDR3 extends over 15 amino acids. CDR3 sequence: CASSLSTGATGEQFF. The CDR3, as DNA: TGTGCCAGCAGCTTATCGACTGGTGCTACCGGTGAGCAGTTCTTC. The full variable domain, in which reference TRBV7-9 and TRBJ2-1 provide the parts outside the CDR3, is DTGVSQNPRHKITKRGQNVTFRCDPISEHNRLYWYRQTLGQGPEFLTYFQNEAQLEKSRLLSDRFSAERPKGSFSTLEIQRTEQGDSAMYLCASSLSTGATGEQFFGPGTRLTVL.

The chain is built from TRBV5-6 and TRBJ2-1, with D unresolved. The CDR3 extends over 11 amino acids. Trimming removed 3 bases from V and 7 bases from J, with 5 bases in between. Germline lookup yields CDR1 SGHDT and CDR2 YYEEEE. CDR3 sequence reads: CASSSLNEQFF. CDR3 coding DNA: TGTGCCAGCAGCTCCTTGAATGAGCAGTTCTTC.

This clone was recorded once. The J gene is TRBJ1-2, the V gene TRBV5-3; maybe TRBD1 (5 bases). TRBV5-3 is an ORF, with its function uncertain. V gave up 5 bases and J gave up 0 bases, with 14 bases separating them. This CDR3 spans 15 amino acids. Here the CDR3 reads CARRGNRKANYGYTF. The CDR3 DNA follows: TGTGCCAGAAGGGGGAACAGGAAAGCTAACTATGGCTACACCTTC.

V usage is TRBV7-2 and J usage is TRBJ1-1; D is perhaps TRBD1 (5 bases). In germline, CDR1 is SGHTA, CDR2 FQGNSA. The length of the CDR3 is 16 residues. V shed 4 bases and J shed 1 base, with 16 bases lying between them. The CDR3 protein is CASSSSGTVGNTEAFF. CDR3 nucleotide sequence: TGTGCCAGCAGCTCGTCCGGGACGGTCGGGAACACTGAAGCTTTCTTT.

The J gene is TRBJ2-7, the V gene TRBV6-6, with D unresolved. V was trimmed by 2 bases and J by 4 bases, leaving 9 bases between them. CDR3 size: 13 residues. CDR1 is MNHNY, CDR2 SVGAGI, per germline (reference sequence). The DNA of the CDR3 is TGTGCCAGCAGTTACCTAAAGGGATACGAGCAGTACGTC. Translated, it gives CASSYLKGYEQYV.

The V and J genes are TRBV11-2 and TRBJ1-2; no firm D call. V was shortened by 4 bases and J by 7 bases, with 16 bases between the two germline ends. Germline CDR1 SGHAT, CDR2 FQNNGV. CDR3 length: 14 amino acids. The DNA for the CDR3 is TGTGCCAGCAGCTCCTCCTTAAACTTAATTGGCTACACCTTC. It encodes CASSSSLNLIGYTF.

The chain recombines TRBV7-2 with TRBJ2-7; 8 positions match TRBD2. J lost 7 bases, V lost 1 base, and 15 bases had no gene match. Germline V gives CDR1 SGHTA, CDR2 FQGNSA. The CDR3 extends over 17 amino acids. The CDR3 nucleotides are TGTGCCAGCAGCTTAGGGTCTCAGGGACTAGTGGTGGGGGAGCAGTACTTC. Amino acid sequence: CASSLGSQGLVVGEQYF.

The chain is built from TRBV7-3 and TRBJ2-6; D gene uncertain. There are 18 residues in the CDR3. Between the trimmed V and J ends, which lost 5 bases and 0 bases, there was a span of 17 bases. Germline V gene lookup returns CDR1 SGHTA and CDR2 FQGTGA. CDR3 in amino acids: CASSHNTLTVSGANVLTF. The DNA for the CDR3 is TGTGCCAGCAGCCACAACACCCTAACAGTCTCTGGGGCCAACGTCCTGACTTTC.

V gene TRBV10-1 combines with J gene TRBJ2-2; weak D call: TRBD1 (6 bases). V lost 3 bases, J lost 6 bases, and 8 bases lay in between. From germline, CDR1 is WNHNN and CDR2 SYGVQD (reference sequence). The CDR3 sequence is 13 residues long. CDR3 nucleotide sequence: TGCGCCAGCAGTGATGGGGGCCCCGGGGAGCTGTTTTTT. Protein product: CASSDGGPGELFF.

The chain recombines TRBV27 with TRBJ1-5, with 11 bases that match TRBD1. V lost 3 bases, J lost 7 bases, and 11 bases stayed unmatched. Germline values: CDR1 MNHEY, CDR2 SMNVEV (reference sequence). This CDR3 has 17 residues. CDR3 DNA sequence: TGTGCCAGCAGTTTTCTTACGGGACAGGGGGAAGGGCAGCCCCAGCATTTT. It codes for CASSFLTGQGEGQPQHF.

V usage is TRBV11-3 and J usage is TRBJ1-1; D is unclear. V was trimmed by 5 bases and J by 7 bases, leaving 17 bases between them. The CDR3 spans 14 residues. Germline-derived CDR1 and CDR2 are SGHNT and YENEEA. CDR3 protein: CASSPSGREGEAFF. Written as DNA, the CDR3 is TGTGCCAGCAGCCCCTCGGGTAGAGAGGGTGAAGCTTTCTTT.

V gene TRBV3-1 (or the pseudogene TRBV3-2) combines with J gene TRBJ2-5, with D unresolved. Germline CDR1 LGHDT, CDR2 YNNKEL (reference sequence). Trimming removed 6 bases at V and 1 base at J, with 9 bases between. This CDR3 is 13 amino acids long. The CDR3 loop reads CASRRTVQETQYF. In nucleotides, the CDR3 is TGTGCCAGCAGGAGGACCGTCCAAGAGACCCAGTACTTC.